What follows are 22 T cell receptor beta chains derived from one specimen sequenced in a study of blood T cell repertoires in COVID-19. Clones were read by immunoSEQ multiplex PCR, and TCRdb kept only the in-frame ones, dropping some. The sample holds roughly 230,000 clones; about nine tenths are singletons and the top ten take roughly 0.79%. Sequencing was done on a sample of peripheral blood. These receptors were obtained from a man aged 30 to 45 with COVID-19, enrolled during active disease.

CDR3 amino acids: CASSTSGGASDTQYF. In DNA form, the CDR3 reads TGTGCCAGTAGTACTAGCGGGGGGGCGTCAGATACGCAGTATTTT. The chain employs TRBV19 and TRBJ2-3, with 12 bases aligning to TRBD2. V dropped 4 bases and J dropped 4; count of bases not matched to a gene: 3. Germline V gene data show CDR1 as LNHDA and CDR2 as SQIVND (reference sequence). This CDR3 is 15 amino acids long.

In the case of this clone: In the same sample, other DNA sequences code for this CDR3. The chain combines TRBV6-2 or TRBV6-3 with TRBJ1-2, with D possibly TRBD1 on 6 matching bases. Germline CDR1 reads MNHEY; CDR2 reads SVGEGT. This CDR3 region has 15 residues. V shed 0 bases and J shed 5 bases, with 13 bases lying between them. CDR3: CASSYSAGAVYGYTF. The CDR3 bases are TGTGCCAGCAGTTACTCGGCAGGGGCCGTTTATGGCTACACCTTC.

The rearrangement uses TRBV23-1 and TRBJ1-3, with TRBD1 matching 11 bases. TRBV23-1 is recorded as an ORF, its role being uncertain. This CDR3 contains 16 residues. J gave up 4 bases and V 4 bases, and 6 bases lay outside the gene matches. CDR3 in amino acids: CASSRADRGLGNTIYF. The CDR3 nucleotides are TGCGCCAGCAGTCGAGCGGACAGGGGGCTAGGAAACACCATATATTTT.

This rearrangement joins TRBV10-1 to TRBJ2-3, with 7 bases lining up with TRBD2. Per the germline V gene, CDR1 is WNHNN and CDR2 is SYGVQD (reference sequence). V lost 7 bases, J lost 8 bases, and 12 bases stayed unmatched. CDR3 length: 14 amino acids. CDR3 nucleotide sequence: TGCGCCAGCACATCCGGGGCCTCGGGGGGTACGCAGTATTTT. Amino acids: CASTSGASGGTQYF.

This sequence joins TRBV7-9 and TRBJ1-6; the D is unclear. Germline loops: CDR1 SEHNR, CDR2 FQNEAQ (reference sequence). CDR3 length: 14 residues. Trimming removed 3 bases from V and 8 bases from J, with 11 bases in between. The CDR3 coding sequence is TGTGCCAGCAGCTTCCCTCAAAGAGATTCACCCCTCCACTTT. It encodes CASSFPQRDSPLHF.

The chain is built from TRBV2 and TRBJ1-3; D is undetermined. The CDR3 consists of 15 residues. Trimming left V 6 bases short and J 0 bases short, with 12 bases between. From germline, CDR1 is SNHLY and CDR2 FYNNEI. The CDR3 loop is CASRPYTNSGNTIYF. CDR3 in DNA: TGTGCCAGCAGACCATACACCAACTCTGGAAACACCATATATTTT.

This chain joins TRBV2 and TRBJ2-1; the match to TRBD2 covers 12 bases. CDR3 length: 16 amino acids. CDR1 and CDR2 from the germline V gene are SNHLY and FYNNEI. The V and J ends lost 4 bases and 6 bases, in that order; junction bases with no gene match: 7. The CDR3 region is CASSVGLAGTFNEQFF. CDR3 sequence (DNA): TGTGCCAGCAGTGTAGGACTAGCGGGGACCTTCAATGAGCAGTTCTTC. Combining the CDR3 with reference TRBV2 and TRBJ2-1 gives the whole variable domain EPEVTQTPSHQVTQMGQEVILRCVPISNHLYFYWYRQILGQKVEFLVSFYNNEISEKSEIFDDQFSVERPDGSNFTLKIRSTKLEDSAMYFCASSVGLAGTFNEQFFGPGTRLTVL.

This clone was seen only a few times. The CDR3 DNA is TGTGCCACCAGCTCTGGACTCCTCCGGACTAGCGGAAACACAGATACGCAGTATTTT. Residues: CATSSGLLRTSGNTDTQYF. The chain carries TRBV15 and TRBJ2-3; 10 nucleotides align to TRBD2. After removal of 5 bases from V and 2 bases from J, the junction contained 16 bases not matched to a gene. The CDR3 loop spans 19 amino acids. Germline-derived CDR1 and CDR2 are LNHNV and YYDKDF (reference sequence).

The chain joins TRBV7-9 to TRBJ1-6; 9 bases are a match to TRBD1. Germline CDR1 and CDR2: SEHNR and FQNEAQ (reference sequence). The trim removed 4 bases at V and 6 bases at J, leaving 4 bases unmatched. This CDR3 has 15 residues. In nucleotides, the CDR3 is TGTGCCAGCAGCTCCGGGACAGGGACTAATTCACCCCTCCACTTT. Its protein product is CASSSGTGTNSPLHF.

The CDR3 spells CASGQAGELFF. The CDR3 coding sequence is TGTGCCTCTGGACAGGCAGGGGAGCTGTTTTTT. The rearrangement uses TRBV30 and TRBJ2-2; 7 bases line up with TRBD1. With V trimmed by 7 bases and J by 8 bases, 4 bases remained unmatched. CDR3 length: 11 residues. The germline gives CDR1 GTSNPN, CDR2 SVGIG (reference sequence).

CDR3 amino acids: CATSRGTTGGYGYTF. The CDR3 nucleotides read TGTGCCACCAGCAGAGGCACTACAGGGGGCTATGGCTACACCTTC. The chain joins TRBV15 to TRBJ1-2; TRBD1 matches at 8 bases. CDR3 size: 15 residues. V lost 1 base, J lost 4 bases, and 5 bases stayed unmatched. Germline assignment: CDR1 LNHNV and CDR2 YYDKDF (reference sequence).

This CDR3 reads CASSEVGQGGGYTF. In nucleotides, the CDR3 is TGTGCCAGCAGTGAAGTTGGACAGGGAGGAGGCTACACCTTC. The chain joins TRBV6-1 to TRBJ1-2; the match to TRBD1 covers 8 bases. This CDR3 contains 14 residues. J was trimmed by 8 bases and V by 1 base; bases with no gene match: 6. Germline V lookup: CDR1 MNHNS, CDR2 SASEGT.

The rearrangement joins TRBV19 to TRBJ2-7; a possible D gene is TRBD1 (6 bases). Trimming shortened V by 6 bases and J by 7 bases, and 22 bases separated the two germline ends. CDR1 is LNHDA, CDR2 SQIVND, per germline (reference sequence). This CDR3 is 15 amino acids long. Here the CDR3 reads CASRLSGQGTGEQYF. The DNA of the CDR3 is TGTGCCAGTAGGCTATCGGGCCAGGGGACGGGGGAGCAGTACTTC.

The sample holds a few counts of this clone. The genes are TRBV6-5 and TRBJ1-1; D is unresolved. Germline CDR1 is MNHEY and CDR2 is SVGAGI. Trimming took off 4 bases at V and 3 bases at J, with 6 bases between the two ends. The length of the CDR3 is 12 residues. The CDR3 region has the DNA TGTGCCAGCAGTTCAGTCTACACTGAAGCTTTCTTT. Amino acid sequence: CASSSVYTEAFF.

The chain recombines TRBV12-3 or TRBV12-4 with TRBJ1-2, with 9 bases aligning to TRBD1. V shed 5 bases, J shed 4 bases, and the junction held 2 bases outside the gene matches. The CDR3 has 13 amino acids. The CDR3 DNA follows: TGTGCCAGCAGTAGGGGACAGGGCTATGGCTACACCTTC. It codes for CASSRGQGYGYTF.

The chain links TRBV5-4 to TRBJ2-1; the match to TRBD1 covers 9 bases. V lost 2 bases and J lost 7; bases outside the gene matches: 4. The CDR3 consists of 14 residues. CDR1 and CDR2 from the germline V gene are SGHNT and YYREEE (reference sequence). For the CDR3, the DNA is TGTGCCAGCAGCTTTGGACAGGGGCTAAATGAGCAGTTCTTC. Amino acids: CASSFGQGLNEQFF.

The rearrangement links TRBV4-1 to TRBJ1-2; possibly TRBD1 for D (5 bases). V shed 0 bases and J shed 4 bases, with 12 bases lying between them. From germline, CDR1 is MGHRA and CDR2 YSYEKL. CDR3 size: 15 residues. CDR3 region: CASSQDSQGIYGYTF. CDR3 coding DNA: TGCGCCAGCAGCCAAGATTCCCAGGGAATCTATGGCTACACCTTC.

The gene calls are TRBV6-5 and TRBJ1-5, with 9 bases aligning to TRBD1. The germline CDR1 and CDR2 sequences are MNHEY and SVGAGI. Germline trimming cut 6 bases from V and 0 bases from J; bases unmatched to any gene: 3. CDR3 length: 15 residues. DNA of the CDR3: TGTGCCAGCAGCGAGGGACAGGGTAGCAATCAGCCCCAGCATTTT. Amino acids: CASSEGQGSNQPQHF.

The V gene is TRBV9, the J gene TRBJ1-3; D unclear. This CDR3 is built from 17 residues. Germline V lookup: CDR1 SGDLS, CDR2 YYNGEE. V lost 0 bases, J lost 0 bases, and 13 bases lay in between. Written as DNA, the CDR3 is TGTGCCAGCAGCGTAGTGAGTGAACTCTCCTCTGGAAACACCATATATTTT. As protein: CASSVVSELSSGNTIYF. The complete variable domain, with remaining parts taken from reference TRBV9 and TRBJ1-3, reads DSGVTQTPKHLITATGQRVTLRCSPRSGDLSVYWYQQSLDQGLQFLIQYYNGEERAKGNILERFSAQQFPDLHSELNLSSLELGDSALYFCASSVVSELSSGNTIYFGEGSWLTVV.

The chain employs TRBV10-3 and TRBJ2-1; TRBD2 agrees at 7 bases. Germline lookup yields CDR1 ENHRY and CDR2 SYGVKD. The CDR3 has 14 amino acids. V gave up 2 bases and J gave up 6 bases; unmatched junction bases: 4. CDR3 DNA: TGTGCCATCAGTGAGCCGGGGGGTAGCAATGAGCAGTTCTTC. Protein product: CAISEPGGSNEQFF.

J is TRBJ1-4 and V is TRBV19; 8 bases are a match to TRBD1. The CDR3 sequence is 14 residues long. Germline V gene data show CDR1 as LNHDA and CDR2 as SQIVND (reference sequence). After removal of 3 bases from V and 6 bases from J, the junction contained 3 bases not matched to a gene. CDR3 region: CASSMGQVYEKLFF. CDR3 coding DNA: TGTGCCAGTAGTATGGGACAGGTGTATGAAAAACTGTTTTTT.

This chain joins TRBV24-1 and TRBJ2-7; D is possibly TRBD1 (5 bases). This CDR3 is 14 amino acids long. Trimming took off 3 bases at V and 2 bases at J, with 10 bases between the two ends. Germline assignment: CDR1 KGHDR and CDR2 SFDVKD. As DNA, the CDR3 is TGTGCCACCAGTGATCATGACAGACCCTACGAGCAGTACTTC. Translation: CATSDHDRPYEQYF.